This TCR beta chain appears in the sequencing data of a study of long-term antiretroviral therapy in people with HIV. Study-wide results and limits: Even long-term ART left TRB diversity below transplant donor controls, despite gains.

This clone was counted only a few times. What it binds is not known. CDR3 length: 14 residues. Trimming cost V 3 bases and J 4 bases; bases outside gene matches: 5. CDR1 and CDR2 from the germline V gene are SEHNR and FQNEAQ (reference sequence). At the survey level, the v3.0 immunoSEQ assay was run. Sequencing used immunoSEQ multiplex PCR; TCRdb keeps in-frame clones, though not all of them. The sample has about 28,000 clones, 80% to 85% seen once. The sequencing here drew on unsorted PBMCs, taken 0.4 years after starting antiretroviral therapy. The V gene is TRBV7-9, the J gene TRBJ1-2, with 7 nucleotides matching TRBD1. This receptor was obtained from a man aged 18 to 35 with HIV. Written as DNA, the CDR3 is TGTGCCAGCAGCTTGGTAGGGACAGCCTATGGCTACACCTTC. Encoded protein: CASSLVGTAYGYTF.